The 6 T cell receptor beta chains below come from one sample, sequenced in a study of beta chain features in type 1 diabetes. All of the isolated RNA was reverse transcribed, so expressed TCRB transcripts were sequenced. TCRdb keeps only in-frame clones here, not all; method: immunoSEQ multiplex PCR. Found here are around 500,000 clones, about 30% of them singletons; the top ten hold about 0.06%. The sample was naive CD4+ T cells from blood. Receptor source: a man in his late teens or twenties in good health.

There are a few counts of this clone. The gene calls are TRBV30 and TRBJ2-5; D uncertain. V was trimmed by 5 bases and J by 5 bases, leaving 9 bases between them. Germline assignment: CDR1 GTSNPN and CDR2 SVGIG (reference sequence). This CDR3 comprises 11 residues. The CDR3 DNA reads as TGTGCCTGGGTCCGTAAGGAGACCCAGTACTTC. It encodes CAWVRKETQYF.

The chain links TRBV25-1 to TRBJ1-2; 8 bases fit TRBD1. Germline loops: CDR1 MGHDK, CDR2 SYGVNS. The CDR3 contains 17 residues. The junction had 10 bases not matched to a gene; V was cut back by 4 bases and J by 0 bases. In nucleotides, the CDR3 is TGTGCCAGCAGTGGACAGGGGAACTCCGTTTCTAACTATGGCTACACCTTC. Protein sequence: CASSGQGNSVSNYGYTF.

The V and J genes are TRBV7-9 and TRBJ2-5; a weak D match, TRBD2 (6 bases). Trimming removed 3 bases at V and 5 bases at J, with 13 bases between. Germline assignment: CDR1 SEHNR and CDR2 FQNEAQ (reference sequence). The CDR3 loop spans 14 amino acids. The DNA for the CDR3 is TGTGCCAGCAGCTTGGACGGAGGGGTCGAGACCCAGTACTTC. Translation: CASSLDGGVETQYF.

This chain connects TRBV5-1 to TRBJ2-7; maybe TRBD2 (6 bases). Germline CDR1 reads SGHRS; CDR2 reads YFSETQ. Deletions cut 7 bases from V and 3 bases from J, with 23 bases between. CDR3 length: 16 amino acids. The CDR3 spells CASRSSLTRLDYEQYF. In nucleotides, the CDR3 is TGCGCCAGCCGCAGTTCCTTGACTAGACTCGACTACGAGCAGTACTTC.

This clone came up a few times. The chain carries TRBV14 and TRBJ2-5; D is undetermined. The CDR3 loop spans 12 amino acids. Trimming shortened V by 0 bases and J by 5 bases, and 4 bases separated the two germline ends. Germline V gene lookup returns CDR1 SGHDN and CDR2 FVKESK. The CDR3 here is CASSQDPETQYF. The CDR3 nucleotides are TGTGCCAGCAGCCAAGATCCCGAGACCCAGTACTTC.

This clone was seen a handful of times. The J gene is TRBJ2-6, the V gene TRBV27, with 8 positions matching TRBD1. The CDR3 is made up of 17 amino acids. From germline, CDR1 is MNHEY and CDR2 SMNVEV (reference sequence). The V and J ends lost 6 bases and 3 bases, in that order; junction bases with no gene match: 10. The CDR3 loop is CASRDGTGQVGANVLTF. As DNA, the CDR3 is TGTGCCAGCAGGGACGGGACAGGACAGGTTGGGGCCAACGTCCTGACTTTC. The variable domain in full, completed from reference TRBV27 and TRBJ2-6, reads EAQVTQNPRYLITVTGKKLTVTCSQNMNHEYMSWYRQDPGLGLRQIYYSMNVEVTDKGDVPEGYKVSRKEKRNFPLILESPSPNQTSLYFCASRDGTGQVGANVLTFGAGSRLTVL.